The clone carrying this TCR beta chain was found many times. Sorted naive CD8 T cells, about 17,000 to 1,000,000, were sequenced from 10%, 30% or 50% RNA. Sorting selected naive CD8 T cells with a CD8+CD4-CCR7+CD45RA+ phenotype. These data are taken from a study of molecular identifiers for immune sequencing clone quantification. TCRdb itself ran the PCR reads through MiXCR, one entry per CDR3 protein. The sample records over 90,000 distinct CDR3 sequences, under 40% being singletons. This TCR was sampled from a human donor in good health. Some libraries in this study had Jurkat cell RNA spiked in. Sequencing was carried out using naive CD8+ T cells from blood, with Jurkat cell RNA spiked in. Subset specified: FACS-sorted CD8+CD4-CCR7+CD45RA+ naive T cells.

The DNA for the CDR3 is TGTGCCAGCAGTTCCGGGCCGGATGAGCAGTTCTTC. Residues: CASSSGPDEQFF. V gene TRBV6-2 or TRBV6-3 combines with J gene TRBJ2-1; D is ambiguous. The ends were cut back, 4 bases at V and 8 bases at J, with 9 bases in the middle. Looked up from germline, CDR1 is MNHEY and CDR2 is SVGEGT. This CDR3 region has 12 residues.